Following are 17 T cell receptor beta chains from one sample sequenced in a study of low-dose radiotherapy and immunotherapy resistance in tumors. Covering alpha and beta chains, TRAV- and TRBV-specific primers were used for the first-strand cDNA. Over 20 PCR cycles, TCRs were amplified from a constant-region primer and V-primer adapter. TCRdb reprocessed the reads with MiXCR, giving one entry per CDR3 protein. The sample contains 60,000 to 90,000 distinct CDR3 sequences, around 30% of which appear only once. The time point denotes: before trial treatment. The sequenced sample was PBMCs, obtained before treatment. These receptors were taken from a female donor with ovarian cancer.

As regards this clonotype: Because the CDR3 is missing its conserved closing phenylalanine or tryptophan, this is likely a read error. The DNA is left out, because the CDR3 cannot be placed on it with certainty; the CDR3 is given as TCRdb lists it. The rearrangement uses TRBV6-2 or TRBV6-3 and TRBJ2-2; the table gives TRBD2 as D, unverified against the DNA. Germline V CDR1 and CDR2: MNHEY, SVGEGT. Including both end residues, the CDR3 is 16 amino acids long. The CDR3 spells CASTSGLKNTGELFFV.

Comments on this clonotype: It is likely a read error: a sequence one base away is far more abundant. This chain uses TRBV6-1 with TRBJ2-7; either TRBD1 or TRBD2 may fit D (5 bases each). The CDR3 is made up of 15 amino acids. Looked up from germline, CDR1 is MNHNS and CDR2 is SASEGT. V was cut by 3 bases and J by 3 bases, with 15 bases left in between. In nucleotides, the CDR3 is TGTGCCAGCAGTGACCGGGACCTAGGCGGCTACGAGCAGTACTTC. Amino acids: CASSDRDLGGYEQYF.

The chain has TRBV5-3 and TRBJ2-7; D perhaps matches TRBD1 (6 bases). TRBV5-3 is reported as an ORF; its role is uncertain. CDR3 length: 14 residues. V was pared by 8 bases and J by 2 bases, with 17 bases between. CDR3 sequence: CASSLGDTTYEQYF. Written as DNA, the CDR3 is TGTGCCAGCAGCCTGGGGGACACTACCTACGAGCAGTACTTC.

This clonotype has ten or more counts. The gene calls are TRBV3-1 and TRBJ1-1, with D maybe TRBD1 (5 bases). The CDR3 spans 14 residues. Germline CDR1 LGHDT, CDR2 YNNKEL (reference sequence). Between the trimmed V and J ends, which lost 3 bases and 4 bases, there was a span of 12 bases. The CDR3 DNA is TGTGCCAGCAGCCACAGGCGCGGGGGCACTGAAGCTTTCTTT. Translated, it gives CASSHRRGGTEAFF.

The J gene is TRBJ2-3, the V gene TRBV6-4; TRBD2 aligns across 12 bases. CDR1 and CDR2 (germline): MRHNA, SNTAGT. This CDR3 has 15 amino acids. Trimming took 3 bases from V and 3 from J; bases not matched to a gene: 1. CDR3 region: CASSETSGGTDTQYF. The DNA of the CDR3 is TGTGCCAGCAGTGAGACTAGCGGGGGAACAGATACGCAGTATTTT.

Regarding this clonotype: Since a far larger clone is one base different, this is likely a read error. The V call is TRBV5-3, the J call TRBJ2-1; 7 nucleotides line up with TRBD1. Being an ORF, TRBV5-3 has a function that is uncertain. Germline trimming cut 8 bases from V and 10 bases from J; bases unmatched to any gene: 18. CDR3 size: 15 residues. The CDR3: CASSPGTVKAYEQFF. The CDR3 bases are TGTGCCAGCAGCCCCGGGACAGTCAAGGCTTACGAGCAGTTCTTC.

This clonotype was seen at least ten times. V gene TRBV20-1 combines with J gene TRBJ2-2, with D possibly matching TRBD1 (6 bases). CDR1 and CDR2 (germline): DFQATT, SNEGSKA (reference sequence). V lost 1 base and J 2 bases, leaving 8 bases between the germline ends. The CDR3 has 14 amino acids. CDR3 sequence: CSARGQANTGELFF. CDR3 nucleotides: TGCAGTGCTAGAGGACAGGCAAACACCGGGGAGCTGTTTTTT.

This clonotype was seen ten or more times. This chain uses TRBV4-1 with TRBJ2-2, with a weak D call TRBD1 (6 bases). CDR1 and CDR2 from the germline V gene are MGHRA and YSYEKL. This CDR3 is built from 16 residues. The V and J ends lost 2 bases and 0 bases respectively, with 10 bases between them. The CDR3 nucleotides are TGCGCCAGCAGCCAATTCGGACAGACGAACACCGGGGAGCTGTTTTTT. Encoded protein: CASSQFGQTNTGELFF.

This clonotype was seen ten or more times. As DNA, the CDR3 is TGTGCCAGCACCAGTAGCTCCTACAATGAGCAGTTCTTC. Residues: CASTSSSYNEQFF. The rearrangement joins TRBV27 to TRBJ2-1; D is unresolved. The V end was cut by 7 bases, the J end by 0 bases, with 7 bases between. Looked up from germline, CDR1 is MNHEY and CDR2 is SMNVEV (reference sequence). The length of the CDR3 is 13 residues.

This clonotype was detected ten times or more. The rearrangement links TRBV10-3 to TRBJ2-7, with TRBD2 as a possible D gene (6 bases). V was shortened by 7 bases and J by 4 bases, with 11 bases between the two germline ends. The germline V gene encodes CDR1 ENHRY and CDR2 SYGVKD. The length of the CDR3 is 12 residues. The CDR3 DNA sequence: TGTGCCATCAATGGGGCGGGGTACGAGCAGTACTTC. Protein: CAINGAGYEQYF.

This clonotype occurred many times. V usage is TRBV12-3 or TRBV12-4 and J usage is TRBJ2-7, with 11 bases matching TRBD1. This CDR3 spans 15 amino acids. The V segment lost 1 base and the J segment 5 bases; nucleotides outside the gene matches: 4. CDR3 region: CASSLGTGGLNEQYF. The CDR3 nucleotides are TGTGCCAGCAGTTTAGGGACAGGGGGCCTGAACGAGCAGTACTTC.

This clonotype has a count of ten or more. The CDR3: CASSLLQTTGELFF. CDR3 bases: TGTGCCAGCAGTTTGTTACAGACTACCGGGGAGCTGTTTTTT. This sequence joins TRBV12-3 or TRBV12-4 and TRBJ2-2, with D uncertain. The CDR3 extends over 14 amino acids. The V and J ends lost 3 bases and 5 bases respectively, with 10 bases between them.

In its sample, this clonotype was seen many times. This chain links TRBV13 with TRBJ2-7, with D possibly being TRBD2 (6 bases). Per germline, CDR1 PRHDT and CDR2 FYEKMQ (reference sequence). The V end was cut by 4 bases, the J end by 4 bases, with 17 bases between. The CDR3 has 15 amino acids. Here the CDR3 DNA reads TGTGCCAGCAGCTCCCAGACTAGGCTGGTTTACGAGCAGTACTTC. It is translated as CASSSQTRLVYEQYF.

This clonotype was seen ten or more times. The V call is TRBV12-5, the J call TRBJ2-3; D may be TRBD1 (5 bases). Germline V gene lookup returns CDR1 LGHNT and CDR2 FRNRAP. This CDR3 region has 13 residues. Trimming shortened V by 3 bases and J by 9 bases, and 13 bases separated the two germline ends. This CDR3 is CASGLGEQRTQYF. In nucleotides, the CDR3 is TGTGCTAGTGGTTTAGGGGAACAGCGAACGCAGTATTTT.

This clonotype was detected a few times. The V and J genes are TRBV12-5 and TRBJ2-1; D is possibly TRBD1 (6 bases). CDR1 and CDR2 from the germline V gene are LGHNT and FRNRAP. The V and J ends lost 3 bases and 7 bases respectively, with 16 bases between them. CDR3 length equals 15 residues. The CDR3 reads CASGFNRGNGNEQFF. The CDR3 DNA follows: TGTGCTAGTGGTTTTAATAGGGGGAACGGGAATGAGCAGTTCTTC.

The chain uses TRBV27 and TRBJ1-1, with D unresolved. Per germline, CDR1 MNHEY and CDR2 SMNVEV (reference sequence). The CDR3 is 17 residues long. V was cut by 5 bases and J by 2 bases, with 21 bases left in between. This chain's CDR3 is CASSLTRPGPINTEAFF. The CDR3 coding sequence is TGTGCCAGCAGTCTCACTCGACCCGGACCCATTAACACTGAAGCTTTCTTT.

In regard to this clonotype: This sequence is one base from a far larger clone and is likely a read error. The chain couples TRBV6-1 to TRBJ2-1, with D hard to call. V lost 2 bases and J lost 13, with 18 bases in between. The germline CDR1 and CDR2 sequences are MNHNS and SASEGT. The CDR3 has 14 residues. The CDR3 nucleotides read TGTGCCAGCAGTGAATTAGTACGTGGAAACATTCAGTTCTTC. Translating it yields CASSELVRGNIQFF.